This T cell receptor beta chain was documented in a study of metastatic and nonmetastatic thyroid tumors. Among the patients, none had received any treatment before thyroid surgery. In its sample, this clone was seen many times. Germline V gives CDR1 KGHSH, CDR2 LQKENI. The V and J ends lost 5 bases and 2 bases, in that order; junction bases with no gene match: 5. CDR3 length equals 14 residues. Using MiXCR, TCRdb re-called clones from the PCR reads. The data contain approximately 21,000 clones, more than 25% of them singletons. The origin of this receptor is a female donor with papillary thyroid cancer or a benign thyroid nodule (not recorded which). Some clones in this sample may be carry-over from other donors' samples. This rearrangement joins TRBV18 to TRBJ1-2; 7 nucleotides align to TRBD1. Sequencing was performed on tumor tissue. The CDR3 protein is CASSEGQQNYGYTF. The CDR3 nucleotides are TGTGCCAGCTCAGAGGGACAGCAAAACTATGGCTACACCTTC.